This TCR beta chain was identified during a study of T cell responses to AZD1222 COVID-19 vaccine. Study summary: Timing groups of about 4 and about 12 weeks for second doses were pooled. Study-level results: Every sample of the repertoires postdated the peak T cell response. Two doses of AZD1222 preceded a rise in Spike-specific TCR breadth and depth. There were mostly white British donors and more females than males, and clonal diversity was possibly underestimated.

Worth noting for this clone: What it recognizes is unknown. A read error may account for a junction end that differs from germline.

Germline CDR1 is WSHSY and CDR2 is SAAADI. The CDR3 has 12 residues. Sequencing used immunoSEQ multiplex PCR; TCRdb keeps in-frame clones, though not all of them. The repertoire has more than 95,000 clones, about 87% of them found once; the top ten carry about 5.6%. Here the sequenced sample was peripheral blood, taken on day 0 of AZD1222 vaccination. The chain uses TRBV10-2 and TRBJ1-1, with D perhaps matching TRBD1 (5 bases). The TCR sequence derives from an adult in good health. DNA for the CDR3: TGCGCCAGCAGTGAGTCTCAGGGTTCGTGTCTCTTT. It specifies CASSESQGSCLF.